This T cell receptor beta chain was identified during a study of cytotoxic CD8 clonotypes in ibrutinib-treated CLL (dated by TCRdb to about 2021). Background for the entire study: The cohort was composed of 11 relapsed/refractory and about 15 treatment-naive patients; IGHV unmutated status was identified in some 17 patients. Partial responses were observed in about 24 patients and complete responses in 2; after a median follow-up of around 68 months, remission was maintained in 15 or so patients and progression was observed in approximately twelve. Response samples were taken after a median of about a year on treatment, ranging from about 6 to 36 months. Samples averaged roughly 280,000 productive templates and just under 95,000 productive rearrangements. Of the 90 or so people in the trial, around 26 had longitudinal samples available. Cryopreserved peripheral blood mononuclear cells were obtained prior to treatment, at the time of response, and at either disease progression or sustained remission. Patients were still on ibrutinib when every remission and progressive disease sample was collected.

The goal of deep resolution MiSeq sequencing was a depth between 1 in 1 million and 1 in 200,000 T cells, and coverage averaged 10x per clonotype. The immunoSEQ hsTCRB Kit was used to generate the TCR beta libraries. Turning to the authors' computational methods: ImmunoSEQ Data Assistant and ImmunoSEQ Analyzer were used for data analysis, and V, D and J genes were assigned according to IMGT definitions. Clonality, which ranges from 0 to 1, was calculated by subtracting the normalized Shannon entropy of productive rearrangement frequencies from one. Only overrepresented clonotypes making up at least 0.05% of each patient's repertoire were included in the public clonotype analysis. Around 12 age-matched healthy donor repertoires from immuneACCESS were used as controls for clonality. What TCRdb holds here is the immuneACCESS table cut down to in-frame rearrangements. Part of the clones is not present; checked against another copy, under half of the missing clones reflect an unresolved V gene, and the others are unexplained. D and trimming were read from the DNA, whereas the V and J calls and clone size are those reported in that table. A total of about 300,000 clones appear in this sample, around 76% of them only once. In total, the top ten clones hold about 5.3% of the sample.

Here is what the overall study found, with its caveats: Clonality increased at ibrutinib response, stayed stable in sustained remission, and fell back toward baseline at progression. Public clonotypes were rare and either shrank or stayed stable during treatment, and the rise in clonality at ibrutinib response reflected expansion of private clonotypes. Sampling times were not matched between sustained-remission and progressing patients, and lymph node repertoires were not studied. At baseline, clonality was higher than in age-matched healthy donors and showed a strong correlation with circulating CD8+ T-cell counts.

Including cysteine and phenylalanine, the CDR3 has 12 amino acids. The only DNA kept is the CDR3, 36 bases in frame from the first base. Taken from the germline V gene (reference sequence), the CDR1 and CDR2 loops are PRHDT and FYEKMQ. V gives up 4 bases and J gives up 3 bases, and the segment between their germline ends measures 3 bases. Regarding this clone: Its antigen is not yet known. No base quality values were provided; no much bigger clone lies one nucleotide off.

According to the study, the label for this sample's time point signals: progressive disease on ibrutinib. For TCR beta library preparation, around 2.2 micrograms of genomic DNA was extracted from cryopreserved PBMCs. Longitudinal blood samples from CLL patients receiving ibrutinib monotherapy were subjected to high-throughput TCR beta sequencing. The patients took part in an open-label, single-center phase 2 trial of ibrutinib monotherapy. Sequenced material: PBMCs, taken at disease progression, from a patient treated with ibrutinib. This sequence originates from a human donor with chronic lymphocytic leukemia. This chain joins TRBV13 to TRBJ1-4; too little of a D gene remains to name it. The CDR3 is CASSSPNEKLFF. The sequenced DNA: TGTGCCAGCAGCTCACCTAATGAAAAACTGTTTTTT.